This record concerns one TCR beta chain sequence. The data stem from a study of blood T cell repertoires in COVID-19. About the study: Some COVID-19 samples were acute and others convalescent; all came from the United States, Italy and Spain. Nucleic acid was either cDNA or gDNA, and it came from T cells, B-cell-depleted T cells, or PBMCs.

Produced via immunoSEQ multiplex PCR; TCRdb's table is partial and in-frame only. The sample contains hundreds of thousands of clones, approximately 89% of which appear only once. Trimming removed 0 bases at V and 6 bases at J, with 9 bases between. CDR3 length: 13 residues. Germline V gives CDR1 KGHSH, CDR2 LQKENI. This TCR was sampled from a man younger than 35 with COVID-19, enrolled during active disease. This chain connects TRBV18 to TRBJ2-7, with D tentatively TRBD1 (5 bases). Sequencing was carried out using peripheral blood. The CDR3: CASSPPGVREQYF. The CDR3 DNA sequence: TGTGCCAGCTCACCACCAGGGGTCCGCGAGCAGTACTTC.